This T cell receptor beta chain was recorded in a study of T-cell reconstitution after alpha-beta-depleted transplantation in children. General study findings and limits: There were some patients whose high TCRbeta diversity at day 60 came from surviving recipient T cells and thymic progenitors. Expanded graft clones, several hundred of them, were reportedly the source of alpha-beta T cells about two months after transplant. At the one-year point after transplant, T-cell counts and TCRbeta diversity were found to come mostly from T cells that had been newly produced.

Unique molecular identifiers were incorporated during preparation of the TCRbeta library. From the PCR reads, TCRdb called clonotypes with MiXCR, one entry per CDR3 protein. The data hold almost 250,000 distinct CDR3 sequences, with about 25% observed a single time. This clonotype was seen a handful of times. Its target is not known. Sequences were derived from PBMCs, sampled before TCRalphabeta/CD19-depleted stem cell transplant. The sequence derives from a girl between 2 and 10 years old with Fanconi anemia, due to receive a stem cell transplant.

Written as DNA, the CDR3 is TGTGCCAGCAGCCCCGGATGGGGCAATCAGCCCCAGCATTTT. It yields the protein CASSPGWGNQPQHF. This chain uses TRBV9 with TRBJ1-5; D gene uncertain. In germline, CDR1 is SGDLS, CDR2 YYNGEE. The CDR3 contains 14 residues. V gave up 4 bases and J gave up 2 bases, with 10 bases separating them.